This is a list of T cell receptor beta chains from one sample in a study of CD8 T cells in Susac syndrome. TCRdb reprocessed the immunoSEQ multiplex PCR reads with MiXCR, giving one entry per CDR3 protein. The sample holds nearly 200,000 distinct CDR3 sequences, 90% to 95% seen once. Material for sequencing was CD4+ T cells from PBMCs. The source of these receptors is a human donor with multiple sclerosis. CDR3s include the opening cysteine and the closing phenylalanine or tryptophan.

TRBV12-5	CATGQLGANVLTF
TRBV5-1	CASSDGQYNEQFF
TRBV4-1	CASSTIPLERTNTGELFF
TRBV20-1	CSAGGQLLRRGYTF
TRBV20-1	CSAQGTDRRRGIQYF
TRBV3-1	CASSPGSGGYNEQFF
TRBV24-1	CATSDPNINIQYF
TRBV11-3	CASRLAGASTDTQYF
TRBV30	CAWSRGVSSYEQYF
TRBV20-1	CSARVGEGNQPQHF
TRBV3-1	CASSQGIGGLQPQHF